These T cell receptor beta chains were read from a single sample in a study of OX40 agonist ivuxolimab in advanced cancers. Some clones are missing from TCRdb's copy, which holds only in-frame ones; the method was immunoSEQ multiplex PCR. Here the sample spans just under 65,000 clones, about four fifths being singletons. The sequenced sample was CD4+ or CD8+ T cells sorted from blood, obtained in a trial of the OX40 agonist ivuxolimab. These receptors all stem from an adult with an advanced solid tumor such as melanoma, head and neck, liver or kidney cancer. CDR3s include the opening cysteine and the closing phenylalanine or tryptophan. The D gene is left open where the match is weak. Some rows mark clone size as missing; the rest say once, few, many or name a class of expanded clone.

D: -; size: -; V: TRBV5-6; J: TRBJ1-6; DNA: TGTGCCAGCAGCCCCGCTTGGGCCGACAATTCACCCCTCCACTTT; CDR3: CASSPAWADNSPLHF
D: -; size: -; V: TRBV28; J: TRBJ2-3; DNA: TGTGCCAGCTCACGGGGAGGGGGCGACGGAGATACGCAGTATTTT; CDR3: CASSRGGGDGDTQYF
D: TRBD1; size: -; V: TRBV5-1; J: TRBJ1-2; DNA: TGCGCCAGCAGCTTGGGACAGGGGAACTATGGCTACACCTTC; CDR3: CASSLGQGNYGYTF
D: -; size: -; V: TRBV7-3; J: TRBJ1-6; DNA: TGTGCCAGCAGCCGGAGGGGGAGCTCCTATAATTCACCCCTCCACTTT; CDR3: CASSRRGSSYNSPLHF
D: TRBD1; size: few; V: TRBV4-1; J: TRBJ2-5; DNA: TGCGCCAGCAGCTTCCGGGACAGCCAAGAGACCCAGTACTTC; CDR3: CASSFRDSQETQYF
D: -; size: -; V: TRBV27; J: TRBJ1-1; DNA: TGTGCCAGCAGGCAAAACAGGAGGAACACTGAAGCTTTCTTT; CDR3: CASRQNRRNTEAFF
D: -; size: -; V: TRBV5-1; J: TRBJ1-6; DNA: TGCGCCAGCAGCTTGGAACAGAATTCACCCCTCCACTTT; CDR3: CASSLEQNSPLHF
D: TRBD1; size: -; V: TRBV7-3; J: TRBJ2-5; DNA: TGTGCCAGCAGCCGGGGACAGGGAGAGACCCAGTACTTC; CDR3: CASSRGQGETQYF
D: TRBD1; size: -; V: TRBV19; J: TRBJ2-7; DNA: TGTGCCAGTAGTAACCCAAGGACAGGTCCTCAATACACCTACGAGCAGTACTTC; CDR3: CASSNPRTGPQYTYEQYF
D: -; size: -; V: TRBV30; J: TRBJ1-1; DNA: TGTGCCTGGAGTCCCAGCATGAACACTGAAGCTTTCTTT; CDR3: CAWSPSMNTEAFF
D: -; size: once; V: TRBV29-1; J: TRBJ1-1; DNA: TGCAGCGTTGTCATCACTGAAGCTTTCTTT; CDR3: CSVVITEAFF
D: -; size: -; V: TRBV25-1; J: TRBJ1-6; DNA: TGTGCCAGCAGTGAAAGGGGCAGGAATTCACCCCTCCACTTT; CDR3: CASSERGRNSPLHF
D: TRBD1; size: -; V: TRBV7-8; J: TRBJ1-5; DNA: TGTGCCAGCAGCTTAAGGGGACAGCCGAATCAGCCCCAGCATTTT; CDR3: CASSLRGQPNQPQHF
D: -; size: -; V: TRBV5-8; J: TRBJ2-3; DNA: TGTGCCAGCAGCTACCCGCGCGCGGATACGCAGTATTTT; CDR3: CASSYPRADTQYF
D: TRBD1; size: -; V: TRBV28; J: TRBJ1-4; DNA: TGTGCCAGCAGTCTCGGACAGGGCATGGAAAAACTGTTTTTT; CDR3: CASSLGQGMEKLFF
D: -; size: -; V: TRBV5-4; J: TRBJ2-2; DNA: TGTGCCAGCAGCTGGGGGACTCCCTGGGGGAACACCGGGGAGCTGTTTTTT; CDR3: CASSWGTPWGNTGELFF
D: -; size: -; V: TRBV7-9; J: TRBJ2-3; DNA: TGTGCCAGCAGCTTCGGAGCGGATAGCACAGATACGCAGTATTTT; CDR3: CASSFGADSTDTQYF
D: -; size: -; V: TRBV6-6; J: TRBJ2-5; DNA: TGTGCCAGCAGTTACCAGGGACATCCTCCGGAGACCCAGTACTTC; CDR3: CASSYQGHPPETQYF
D: TRBD1; size: -; V: TRBV28; J: TRBJ2-7; DNA: TGTGCCAGCAGTTTAAGGGGGCAGATCTCCTACGAGCAGTACTTC; CDR3: CASSLRGQISYEQYF
D: TRBD2; size: once; V: TRBV5-1; J: TRBJ2-2; DNA: TGCGCCAGCACCACCCTGGGGGGGGACACCGGGGAGCTGTTTTTT; CDR3: CASTTLGGDTGELFF
D: TRBD1; size: -; V: TRBV5-1; J: TRBJ2-2; DNA: TGCGCCAGCAGCTTGGGAACCGGGACAGGGATCACCGGGGAGCTGTTTTTT; CDR3: CASSLGTGTGITGELFF
D: TRBD1; size: -; V: TRBV5-6; J: TRBJ2-1; DNA: TGTGCCAGCAGCTTCCCCGGGACAGGTGACTCTGAGCAGTTCTTC; CDR3: CASSFPGTGDSEQFF
D: -; size: -; V: TRBV19; J: TRBJ2-7; DNA: TGTGCCAGTAGTATCCTTGGAGGCGAGCAGTACTTC; CDR3: CASSILGGEQYF
D: -; size: -; V: TRBV15; J: TRBJ2-5; DNA: TGTGCCACCAGCGAGGGACAACTCCAAGAGACCCAGTACTTC; CDR3: CATSEGQLQETQYF
D: -; size: -; V: TRBV7-9; J: TRBJ2-2; DNA: TGTGCCAGCAGCTTAGTCACGGGGAACACCGGGGAGCTGTTTTTT; CDR3: CASSLVTGNTGELFF
D: -; size: -; V: TRBV6-5; J: TRBJ1-2; DNA: TGTGCCAGCAGCCCATCCTCGGACTATGGCTACACCTTC; CDR3: CASSPSSDYGYTF
D: -; size: -; V: TRBV18; J: TRBJ2-4; DNA: TGTGCCAGCTCACCCGCGATTCTAGCCAAAAACATTCAGTACTTC; CDR3: CASSPAILAKNIQYF